This is a list of T cell receptor beta chains from one sample in a study of blood T cell repertoires in COVID-19. The repertoire was sequenced with immunoSEQ multiplex PCR; TCRdb's copy has only in-frame clones and lacks some. The sample shows some 370,000 clones, roughly four fifths of them seen only once. Sequencing was performed on PBMCs or T cells enriched from blood (not recorded which). All receptors derive from a woman aged 45-59 years who had recovered from COVID-19. The CDR3 runs from the conserved cysteine through the conserved F or W. Each record gives: clone size, V gene, J gene, D gene, CDR3 DNA, CDR3 protein. D genes are given only for firm matches. Rows may omit the clone size; those that give it use once, few, many or a size class.

few,TRBV27,TRBJ1-4,.,TGTGCCAGCAGTTCCGGGTCCTTGAGTGAAAAACTGTTTTTT,CASSSGSLSEKLFF
.,TRBV11-2,TRBJ1-1,.,TGTGCCAGCAGCTTGGCAGGCCTGGCTTTCTTT,CASSLAGLAFF
.,TRBV6-5,TRBJ2-7,.,TGTGCCAGCAAAAGGCAGGGGGGCTCCTACGAGCAGTACTTC,CASKRQGGSYEQYF
.,TRBV27,TRBJ1-5,.,TGTGCCAGCAGTCTCAACCGGGGGGTGAATCAGCCCCAGCATTTT,CASSLNRGVNQPQHF
.,TRBV7-8,TRBJ1-5,.,TGTGCCAGCAGCTGGGCAAATCAGCCCCAGCATTTT,CASSWANQPQHF
.,TRBV7-8,TRBJ2-2,TRBD1,TGTGCCAGCAGCTTAGCCGGGACAGGGAGAACCGGGGAGCTGTTTTTT,CASSLAGTGRTGELFF
few,TRBV4-3,TRBJ1-1,.,TGCGCCAGCAGCCAAGTAGGACAGCTGAACACTGAAGCTTTCTTT,CASSQVGQLNTEAFF
.,TRBV18,TRBJ2-2,.,TGTGCCAGCTCACCACAAGGGGCCGGGGAGCTGTTTTTT,CASSPQGAGELFF
.,TRBV11-2,TRBJ2-1,.,TGTGCCAACCCCTTGGCGGGATTGAATGAGCAGTTCTTC,CANPLAGLNEQFF
.,TRBV6-6,TRBJ2-1,.,TGTGCCAGCACCGTGGGCAGGGGCACCTACAATGAGCAGTTCTTC,CASTVGRGTYNEQFF
.,TRBV7-2,TRBJ1-4,TRBD1,TGTGCCAGCAGCTTAGCCCGGGACAGGGGACATGAAAAACTGTTTTTT,CASSLARDRGHEKLFF
.,TRBV24-1,TRBJ2-5,TRBD2,TGTGCCACCAGTGATCCTAGCGGGGAGGGGCAAGAGACCCAGTACTTC,CATSDPSGEGQETQYF
.,TRBV10-3,TRBJ1-1,TRBD1,TGTGCCACCGAGGGACAGGGAACGACCACTGAAGCTTTCTTT,CATEGQGTTTEAFF
.,TRBV19,TRBJ1-1,TRBD1,TGTGCCAGTAGGCCTGAGGGACAGAGGAACACTGAAGCTTTCTTT,CASRPEGQRNTEAFF
.,TRBV30,TRBJ1-1,.,TGTGCCTGGAGTGTACGGTGGACACCTACTGAAGCTTTCTTT,CAWSVRWTPTEAFF
.,TRBV7-9,TRBJ1-1,.,TGTGCCAGCAGCCGGCGGGGGGCAGGGTCGGGACCTGAAGCTTTCTTT,CASSRRGAGSGPEAFF
once,TRBV30,TRBJ2-7,.,TGTGCCTGGAGTATTGGCGGGGAGCAGTACTTC,CAWSIGGEQYF
few,TRBV5-1,TRBJ2-2,.,TGCGCCAGCAGCTTGGAGCCGAACACCGGGGAGCTGTTTTTT,CASSLEPNTGELFF
.,TRBV11-2,TRBJ2-5,TRBD2,TGTGCCAGCAGCCCCCAGTGGCGGGGGGCACCTATCCAAGAGACCCAGTACTTC,CASSPQWRGAPIQETQYF
few,TRBV6-2/TRBV6-3,TRBJ1-2,TRBD1,TGTGCCAGCAGTAACCGGGACAGTCGGGCTAACTATGGCTACACCTTC,CASSNRDSRANYGYTF
.,TRBV4-3,TRBJ1-5,.,TGCGCCAGCAGCCAAGATCACGGACAGATCAATCAGCCCCAGCATTTT,CASSQDHGQINQPQHF
.,TRBV29-1,TRBJ1-1,.,TGCAGCGTTGCCGGCTGGAGGAACACTGAAGCTTTCTTT,CSVAGWRNTEAFF
.,TRBV27,TRBJ1-3,.,TGTGCCAGCAGACCTAGCTCTGGAAACACCATATATTTT,CASRPSSGNTIYF